This T cell receptor beta chain is from a study of blood T cell repertoires in COVID-19. With V trimmed by 6 bases and J by 4 bases, 2 bases remained unmatched. CDR1 and CDR2 from the germline V gene are MNHEY and SVGAGI. This CDR3 contains 14 residues. Generated by immunoSEQ multiplex PCR, the TCRdb table keeps only in-frame clones and is missing some. The sample lists approximately 230,000 clones, 65% to 85% occurring once. The V call is TRBV6-5, the J call TRBJ2-1; 11 bases are shared with TRBD2. The sequenced sample was peripheral blood. This sequence was found in a man older than 75 with acute or convalescent COVID-19. The CDR3 loop reads CASRLAGEYNEQFF. The CDR3 DNA follows: TGTGCCAGCAGACTAGCGGGAGAATACAATGAGCAGTTCTTC.